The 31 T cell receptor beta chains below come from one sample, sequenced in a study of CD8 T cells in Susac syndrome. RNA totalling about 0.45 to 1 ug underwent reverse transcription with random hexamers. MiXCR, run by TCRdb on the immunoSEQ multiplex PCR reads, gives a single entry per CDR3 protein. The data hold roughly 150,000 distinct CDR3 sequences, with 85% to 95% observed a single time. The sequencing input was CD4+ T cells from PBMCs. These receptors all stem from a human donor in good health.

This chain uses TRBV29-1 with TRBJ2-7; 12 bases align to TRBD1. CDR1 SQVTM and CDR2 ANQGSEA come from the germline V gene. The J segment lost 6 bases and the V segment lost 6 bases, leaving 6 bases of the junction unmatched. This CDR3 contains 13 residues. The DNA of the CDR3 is TGCAGCGTAGAGGGACAGGGGGCGGTCGAGCAGTACTTC. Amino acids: CSVEGQGAVEQYF.

CDR3 sequence reads: CASSRGRGGNQPQHF. The DNA of the CDR3 is TGTGCCAGCAGCCGGGGACGCGGAGGAAATCAGCCCCAGCATTTT. The chain carries TRBV3-1 and TRBJ1-5; possibly TRBD1 for D (5 bases). The CDR3 runs 15 residues. Germline loops: CDR1 LGHDT, CDR2 YNNKEL (reference sequence). V was pared by 4 bases and J by 4 bases, with 14 bases between.

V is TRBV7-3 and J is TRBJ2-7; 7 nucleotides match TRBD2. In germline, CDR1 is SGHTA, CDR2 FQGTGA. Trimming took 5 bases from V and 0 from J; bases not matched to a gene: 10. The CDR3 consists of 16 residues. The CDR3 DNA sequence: TGTGCCAGCAGCCTAGGTGGGGCTAGCGGCTCCTACGAGCAGTACTTC. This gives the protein CASSLGGASGSYEQYF.

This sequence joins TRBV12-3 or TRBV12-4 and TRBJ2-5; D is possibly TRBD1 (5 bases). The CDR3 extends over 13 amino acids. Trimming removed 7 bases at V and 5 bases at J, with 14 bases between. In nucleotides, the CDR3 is TGTGCCAGCACCCAGACAGTCAAGGAGACCCAGTACTTC. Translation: CASTQTVKETQYF.

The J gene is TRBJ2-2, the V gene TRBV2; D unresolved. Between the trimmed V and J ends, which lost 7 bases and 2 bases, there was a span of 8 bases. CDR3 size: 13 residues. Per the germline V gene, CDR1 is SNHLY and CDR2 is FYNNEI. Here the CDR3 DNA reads TGTGCCAGCACCGGATTAAACACCGGGGAGCTGTTTTTT. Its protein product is CASTGLNTGELFF.

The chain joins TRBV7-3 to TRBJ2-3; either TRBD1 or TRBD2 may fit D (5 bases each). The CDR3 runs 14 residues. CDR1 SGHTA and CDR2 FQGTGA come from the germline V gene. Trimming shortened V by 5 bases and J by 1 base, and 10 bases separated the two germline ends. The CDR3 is CASSPGAGTDTQYF. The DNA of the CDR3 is TGTGCCAGCAGCCCCGGGGCCGGCACAGATACGCAGTATTTT.

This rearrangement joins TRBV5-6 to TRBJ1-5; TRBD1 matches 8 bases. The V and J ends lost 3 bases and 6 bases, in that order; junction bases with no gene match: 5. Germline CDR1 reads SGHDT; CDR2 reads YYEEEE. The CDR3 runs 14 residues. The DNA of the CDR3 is TGTGCCAGCAGCTCCTCAGGGGGCGGTCAGCCCCAGCATTTT. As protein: CASSSSGGGQPQHF.

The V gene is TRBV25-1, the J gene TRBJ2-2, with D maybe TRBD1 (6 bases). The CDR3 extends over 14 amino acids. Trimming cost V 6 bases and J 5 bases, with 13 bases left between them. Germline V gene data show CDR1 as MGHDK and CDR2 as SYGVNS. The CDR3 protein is CASSHRVTTGELFF. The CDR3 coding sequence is TGTGCCAGCAGCCACAGGGTTACAACCGGGGAGCTGTTTTTT.

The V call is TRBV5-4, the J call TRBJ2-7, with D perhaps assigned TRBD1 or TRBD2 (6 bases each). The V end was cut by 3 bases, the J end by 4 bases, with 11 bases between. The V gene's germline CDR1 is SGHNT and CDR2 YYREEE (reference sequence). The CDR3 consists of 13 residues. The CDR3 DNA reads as TGTGCCAGCAGCTCGTCGGGGGCGTACGAGCAGTACTTC. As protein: CASSSSGAYEQYF.

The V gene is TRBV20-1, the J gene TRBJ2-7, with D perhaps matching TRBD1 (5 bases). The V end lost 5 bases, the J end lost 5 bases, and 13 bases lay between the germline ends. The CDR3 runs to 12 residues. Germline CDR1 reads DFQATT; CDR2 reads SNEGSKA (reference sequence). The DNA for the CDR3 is TGCAGTGCTCTAGGGGTTTCCCACGAGCAGTACTTC. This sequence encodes CSALGVSHEQYF.

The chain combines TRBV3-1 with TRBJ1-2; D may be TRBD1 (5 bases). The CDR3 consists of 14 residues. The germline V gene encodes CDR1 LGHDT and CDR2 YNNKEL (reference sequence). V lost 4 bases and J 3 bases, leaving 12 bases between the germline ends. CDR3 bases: TGTGCCAGCAGCCGGACCGGGACGGACTATGGCTACACCTTC. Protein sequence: CASSRTGTDYGYTF.

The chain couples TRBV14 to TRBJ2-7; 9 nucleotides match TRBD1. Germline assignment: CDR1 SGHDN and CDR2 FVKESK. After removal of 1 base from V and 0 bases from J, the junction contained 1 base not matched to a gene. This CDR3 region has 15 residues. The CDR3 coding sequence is TGTGCCAGCAGCCAAGGGACAGGGGTCTCCTACGAGCAGTACTTC. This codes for CASSQGTGVSYEQYF.

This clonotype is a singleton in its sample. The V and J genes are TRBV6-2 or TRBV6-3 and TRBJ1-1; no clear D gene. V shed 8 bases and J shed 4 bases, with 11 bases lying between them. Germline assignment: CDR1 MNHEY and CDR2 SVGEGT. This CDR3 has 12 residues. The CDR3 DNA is TGTGCCAGCTCGGAGGTTTTCACTGAAGCTTTCTTT. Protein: CASSEVFTEAFF.

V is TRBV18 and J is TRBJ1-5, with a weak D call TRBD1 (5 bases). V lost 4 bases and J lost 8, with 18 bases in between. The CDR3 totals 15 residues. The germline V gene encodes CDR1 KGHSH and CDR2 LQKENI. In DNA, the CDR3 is TGTGCCAGCTCACAGAATTTCGACAGTGCGGAGCCCCAGCATTTT. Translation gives CASSQNFDSAEPQHF.

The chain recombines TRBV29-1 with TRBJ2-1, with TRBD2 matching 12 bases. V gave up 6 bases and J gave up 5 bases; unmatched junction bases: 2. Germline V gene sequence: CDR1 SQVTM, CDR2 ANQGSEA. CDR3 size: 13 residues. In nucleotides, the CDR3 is TGCAGCGTGGGGACTAGCGGGCACAATGAGCAGTTCTTC. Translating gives CSVGTSGHNEQFF.

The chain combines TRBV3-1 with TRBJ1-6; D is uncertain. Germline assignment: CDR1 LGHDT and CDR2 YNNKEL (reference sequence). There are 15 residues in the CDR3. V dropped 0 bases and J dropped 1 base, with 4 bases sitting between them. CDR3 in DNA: TGTGCCAGCAGCCAAGAGGGGTCCTATAATTCACCCCTCCACTTT. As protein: CASSQEGSYNSPLHF.

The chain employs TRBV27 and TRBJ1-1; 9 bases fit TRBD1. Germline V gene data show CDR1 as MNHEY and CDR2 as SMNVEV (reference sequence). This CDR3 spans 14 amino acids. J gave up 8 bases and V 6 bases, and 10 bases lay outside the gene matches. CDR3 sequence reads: CASRKQGAGPEAFF. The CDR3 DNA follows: TGTGCCAGCAGGAAACAGGGGGCCGGACCCGAAGCTTTCTTT.

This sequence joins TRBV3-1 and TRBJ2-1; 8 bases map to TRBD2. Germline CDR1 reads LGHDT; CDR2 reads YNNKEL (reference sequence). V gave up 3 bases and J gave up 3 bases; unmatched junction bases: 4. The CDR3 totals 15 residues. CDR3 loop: CASSHSGEGYNEQFF. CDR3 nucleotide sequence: TGTGCCAGCAGCCATAGCGGGGAAGGCTACAATGAGCAGTTCTTC.

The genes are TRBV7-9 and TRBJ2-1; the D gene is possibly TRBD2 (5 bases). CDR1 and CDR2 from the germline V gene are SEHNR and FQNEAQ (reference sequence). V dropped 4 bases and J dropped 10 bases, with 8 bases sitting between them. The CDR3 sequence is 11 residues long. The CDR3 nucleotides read TGTGCCAGCAGCTCAGGACTGGAGCAGTTCTTC. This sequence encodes CASSSGLEQFF.

The CDR3: CAGDVTSTDTQYF. CDR3 sequence (DNA): TGTGCCGGGGACGTTACTAGCACAGATACGCAGTATTTT. The chain recombines TRBV7-9 with TRBJ2-3; tentatively, D is TRBD1 or TRBD2 (5 bases each). The CDR3 extends over 13 amino acids. The germline CDR1 and CDR2 sequences are SEHNR and FQNEAQ (reference sequence). Between the trimmed V and J ends, which lost 11 bases and 0 bases, there was a span of 12 bases.

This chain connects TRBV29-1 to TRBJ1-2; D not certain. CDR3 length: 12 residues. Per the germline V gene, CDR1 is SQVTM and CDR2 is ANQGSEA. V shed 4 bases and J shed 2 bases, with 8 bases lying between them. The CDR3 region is CSVGAGNYGYTF. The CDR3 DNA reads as TGCAGCGTTGGAGCAGGAAACTATGGCTACACCTTC.

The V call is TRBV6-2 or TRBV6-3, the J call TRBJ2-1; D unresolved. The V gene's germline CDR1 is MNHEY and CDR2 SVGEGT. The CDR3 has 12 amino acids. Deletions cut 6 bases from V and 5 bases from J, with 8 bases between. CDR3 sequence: CASSPAHNEQFF. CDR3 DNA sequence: TGTGCCAGCAGCCCGGCGCACAATGAGCAGTTCTTC.

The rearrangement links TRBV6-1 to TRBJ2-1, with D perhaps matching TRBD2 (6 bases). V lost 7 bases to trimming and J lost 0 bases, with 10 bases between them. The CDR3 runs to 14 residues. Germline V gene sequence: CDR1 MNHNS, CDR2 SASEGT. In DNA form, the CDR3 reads TGTGCCAGCAACCAGGAGGGCTCCTACAATGAGCAGTTCTTC. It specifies CASNQEGSYNEQFF.

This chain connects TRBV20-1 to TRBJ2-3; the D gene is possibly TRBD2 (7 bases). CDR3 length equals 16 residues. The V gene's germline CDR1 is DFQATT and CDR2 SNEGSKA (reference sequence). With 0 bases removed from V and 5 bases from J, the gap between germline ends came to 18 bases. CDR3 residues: CSARDVSRGAGDTQYF. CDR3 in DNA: TGCAGTGCTAGAGATGTTAGTCGGGGGGCAGGAGATACGCAGTATTTT.

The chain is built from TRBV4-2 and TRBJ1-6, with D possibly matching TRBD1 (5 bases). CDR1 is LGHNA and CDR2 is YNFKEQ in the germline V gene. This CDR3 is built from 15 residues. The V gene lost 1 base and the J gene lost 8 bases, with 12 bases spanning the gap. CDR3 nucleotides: TGTGCCAGCAGCCAAGTCGGGGGGGAGGATTCACCCCTCCACTTT. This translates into CASSQVGGEDSPLHF.

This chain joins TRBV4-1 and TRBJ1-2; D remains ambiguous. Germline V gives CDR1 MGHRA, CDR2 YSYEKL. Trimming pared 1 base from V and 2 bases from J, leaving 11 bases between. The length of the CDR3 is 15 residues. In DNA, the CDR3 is TGCGCCAGCAGCCAAGTGGCAGTCTCCAACTATGGCTACACCTTC. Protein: CASSQVAVSNYGYTF.

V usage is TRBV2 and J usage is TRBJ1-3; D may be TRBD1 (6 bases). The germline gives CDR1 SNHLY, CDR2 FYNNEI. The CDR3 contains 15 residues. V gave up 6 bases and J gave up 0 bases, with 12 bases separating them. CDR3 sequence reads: CASSPGHSSGNTIYF. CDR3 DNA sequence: TGTGCCAGCAGCCCGGGACACAGCTCTGGAAACACCATATATTTT. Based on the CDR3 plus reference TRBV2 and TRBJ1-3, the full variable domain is EPEVTQTPSHQVTQMGQEVILRCVPISNHLYFYWYRQILGQKVEFLVSFYNNEISEKSEIFDDQFSVERPDGSNFTLKIRSTKLEDSAMYFCASSPGHSSGNTIYFGEGSWLTVV.

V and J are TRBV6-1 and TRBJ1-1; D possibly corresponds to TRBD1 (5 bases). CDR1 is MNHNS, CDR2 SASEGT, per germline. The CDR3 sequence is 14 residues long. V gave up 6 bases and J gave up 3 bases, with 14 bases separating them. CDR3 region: CASRSDRFYTEAFF. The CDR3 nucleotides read TGTGCCAGCAGATCTGACAGATTTTACACTGAAGCTTTCTTT.

This CDR3 is CASSFRALSYGYTF. The CDR3, as DNA: TGTGCCAGCAGTTTCCGGGCCTTGAGCTATGGCTACACCTTC. The chain employs TRBV28 and TRBJ1-2; D is undetermined. The germline V gene encodes CDR1 MDHEN and CDR2 SYDVKM. Trimming left V 3 bases short and J 4 bases short, with 12 bases between. The CDR3 is 14 amino acids.

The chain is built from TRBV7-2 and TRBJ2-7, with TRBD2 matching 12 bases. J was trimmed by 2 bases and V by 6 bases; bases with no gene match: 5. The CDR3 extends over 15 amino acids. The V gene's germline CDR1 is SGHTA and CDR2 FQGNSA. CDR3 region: CASSPTSGGTYEQYF. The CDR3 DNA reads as TGTGCCAGCAGTCCCACTAGCGGGGGGACCTACGAGCAGTACTTC.

This CDR3 is CASSLGAGDGYTF. CDR3 bases: TGCGCCAGCAGCTTGGGTGCAGGGGATGGCTACACCTTC. The chain couples TRBV5-1 to TRBJ1-2; a weak D match, TRBD1 (6 bases). The CDR3 runs to 13 residues. V dropped 0 bases and J dropped 6 bases, with 9 bases sitting between them. Germline CDR1 and CDR2: SGHRS and YFSETQ. Based on the CDR3 plus reference TRBV5-1 and TRBJ1-2, the full variable domain is KAGVTQTPRYLIKTRGQQVTLSCSPISGHRSVSWYQQTPGQGLQFLFEYFSETQRNKGNFPGRFSGRQFSNSRSEMNVSTLELGDSALYLCASSLGAGDGYTFGSGTRLTVV.